A single T cell receptor beta chain is shown here with its context. What it binds is not known. This sample is drawn from a study of T cell responses to AZD1222 COVID-19 vaccine. Sequenced by immunoSEQ multiplex PCR; TCRdb stores in-frame clones only, minus some. In the table there are 40,000 to 45,000 clones, roughly 80% of which are singletons. Study-level results: Clonal diversity was possibly underestimated, and the donors were mostly white British, with more females. Without day 14 samples, only post-peak T cell repertoires were studied. When two AZD1222 doses had been given, Spike-specific TCR breadth and depth rose. Of spike-specific TCRs, nearly half reportedly target regions left unmutated in variants.

Per the germline V gene, CDR1 is LGHDT and CDR2 is YNNKEL (reference sequence). Trimming left V 0 bases short and J 0 bases short, with 12 bases between. This CDR3 spans 18 amino acids. The TCR originated in an adult in good health. Sequenced material: peripheral blood, taken on day 0 of AZD1222 vaccination. This chain connects TRBV3-1 (or the pseudogene TRBV3-2) to TRBJ2-6; tentatively, D is TRBD1 or TRBD2 (5 bases each). CDR3 DNA: TGTGCCAGCAGCCAAGATCTAGGGGACCGCTCTGGGGCCAACGTCCTGACTTTC. Protein product: CASSQDLGDRSGANVLTF.